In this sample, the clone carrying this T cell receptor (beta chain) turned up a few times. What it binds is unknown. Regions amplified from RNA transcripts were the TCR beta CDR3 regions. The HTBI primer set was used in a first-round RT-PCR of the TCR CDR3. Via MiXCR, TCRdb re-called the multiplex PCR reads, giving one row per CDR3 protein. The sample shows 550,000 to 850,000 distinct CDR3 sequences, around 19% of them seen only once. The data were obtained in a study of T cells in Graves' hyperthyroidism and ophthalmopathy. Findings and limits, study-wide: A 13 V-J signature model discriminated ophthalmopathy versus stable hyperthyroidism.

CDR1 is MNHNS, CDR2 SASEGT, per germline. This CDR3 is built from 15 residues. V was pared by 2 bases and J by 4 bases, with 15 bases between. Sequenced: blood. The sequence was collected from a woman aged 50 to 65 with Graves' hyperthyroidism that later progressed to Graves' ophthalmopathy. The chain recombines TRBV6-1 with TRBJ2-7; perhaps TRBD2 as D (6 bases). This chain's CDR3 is CASSERGRRDYEQYF. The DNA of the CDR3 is TGTGCCAGCAGTGAAAGAGGACGGAGGGATTACGAGCAGTACTTC.